These 14 T cell receptor beta chains were sequenced from one sample in a study of early T cells in non-severe SARS-CoV-2 infection. One entry per CDR3 protein, called by TCRdb with MiXCR from the 5' RACE reads. This table has tens of thousands of distinct CDR3 sequences, about 3.9% appearing once. Sequencing used whole blood. The origin of the receptors is an adult who was a healthcare worker with PCR-confirmed SARS-CoV-2 infection or an uninfected control (not recorded which).

This clonotype was picked up many times. The V call is TRBV11-3, the J call TRBJ2-1, with TRBD1 identical over 10 bases. This CDR3 region has 16 residues. Germline-derived CDR1 and CDR2 are SGHNT and YENEEA. J lost 4 bases, V lost 2 bases, and 5 bases had no gene match. CDR3 bases: TGTGCCAGCAGCTTAACCGGGACAGGGGCGTACAATGAGCAGTTCTTC. This encodes CASSLTGTGAYNEQFF.

This clonotype was recorded at least ten times. The chain recombines TRBV5-4 with TRBJ2-3; TRBD2 agrees at 10 bases. The germline CDR1 and CDR2 sequences are SGHNT and YYREEE (reference sequence). Germline trimming cut 3 bases from V and 3 bases from J; bases unmatched to any gene: 7. The CDR3 is made up of 16 amino acids. The CDR3 sequence is CASSYLLAGVTDTQYF. DNA for the CDR3: TGTGCCAGCAGCTACCTCCTAGCGGGAGTAACAGATACGCAGTATTTT.

This clonotype was picked up many times. The V gene is TRBV20-1, the J gene TRBJ2-1, with TRBD2 identical over 11 bases. The junction had 12 bases not matched to a gene; V was cut back by 7 bases and J by 7 bases. Per the germline V gene, CDR1 is DFQATT and CDR2 is SNEGSKA (reference sequence). The length of the CDR3 is 15 residues. CDR3: CSVRLAGISSNEQFF. The CDR3 DNA follows: TGCAGTGTGAGACTAGCGGGAATTTCGTCGAATGAGCAGTTCTTC.

This clonotype was seen repeatedly, ten times or more. The V and J genes are TRBV2 and TRBJ2-7; the match to TRBD1 covers 7 bases. From germline, CDR1 is SNHLY and CDR2 FYNNEI. V dropped 6 bases and J dropped 6; count of bases not matched to a gene: 14. This CDR3 is built from 15 residues. CDR3 sequence (DNA): TGTGCCAGCAGCCAATCACCCGGACAGGTCCGCGAGCAGTACGTC. Residues: CASSQSPGQVREQYV.

This clonotype has a count of ten or more. The gene calls are TRBV11-1 and TRBJ2-1; 11 bases are shared with TRBD2. CDR3 length equals 17 residues. V lost 2 bases, J lost 3 bases, and 6 bases stayed unmatched. Germline V gives CDR1 SGHAT, CDR2 FQDESV (reference sequence). The CDR3 DNA sequence: TGTGCCAGCAGCTTATATATAGCGGGAGGGGGCTACAATGAGCAGTTCTTC. As protein: CASSLYIAGGGYNEQFF. Full variable domain (remainder filled in from reference TRBV11-1 and TRBJ2-1): EAEVAQSPRYKITEKSQAVAFWCDPISGHATLYWYRQILGQGPELLVQFQDESVVDDSQLPKDRFSAERLKGVDSTLKIQPAELGDSAMYLCASSLYIAGGGYNEQFFGPGTRLTVL.

This clonotype was picked up many times. J is TRBJ1-2 and V is TRBV4-3; 9 bases fit TRBD1. Unmatched junction bases numbered 11, after V lost 0 bases and J lost 9 bases. CDR1 is LGHNA, CDR2 YSLEER, per germline. This CDR3 is built from 16 residues. CDR3 nucleotide sequence: TGCGCCAGCAGCCAAGAAACCGCCGGGACAGGGTCAAGCTACACCTTC. This gives the protein CASSQETAGTGSSYTF.

This clonotype showed up just a few times. A read error may account for a junction end that differs from germline. The chain has TRBV27 and TRBJ1-1; no clear D gene. The CDR3 is made up of 15 amino acids. The V gene's germline CDR1 is MNHEY and CDR2 SMNVEV (reference sequence). Here the CDR3 DNA reads TGTGCCTGCAGTCGGATTCAGGTGGCAGTCACTGAAGCTTTCTTT. Translation gives CACSRIQVAVTEAFF.

About this clonotype itself: This clone may be a read error of a much larger clone one base away. CDR3 nucleotides: TGTGCCAGCAGTTTATCGGAAGGGGTTCATCAGCCCCAGCATTTT. This sequence encodes CASSLSEGVHQPQHF. The chain has TRBV28 and TRBJ1-5; D might be TRBD1 (5 bases). V lost 1 base and J 5 bases, leaving 12 bases between the germline ends. The CDR3 runs 15 residues. The germline V gene has CDR1 MDHEN and CDR2 SYDVKM.

This clonotype was seen many times. The J gene is TRBJ2-3, the V gene TRBV7-2; no firm D call. Germline V gene lookup returns CDR1 SGHTA and CDR2 FQGNSA. There are 13 residues in the CDR3. V lost 2 bases and J lost 5, with 8 bases in between. The CDR3: CASSLLAQDTQYF. CDR3 coding DNA: TGTGCCAGCAGCTTATTGGCGCAAGATACGCAGTATTTT.

Many counts were recorded for this clonotype. This chain connects TRBV12-3 or TRBV12-4 to TRBJ2-1, with 10 positions matching TRBD2. This CDR3 is 17 amino acids long. V was pared by 5 bases and J by 1 base, with 8 bases of the junction left unmatched. The CDR3 nucleotides are TGTGCCAGCAGTCCTATCATACTAGCGGGGTCCTACAATGAGCAGTTCTTC. Its translation is CASSPIILAGSYNEQFF.

This clonotype was observed many times. The chain couples TRBV7-2 to TRBJ2-7; D gene unclear. The CDR3 has 12 residues. Germline-derived CDR1 and CDR2 are SGHTA and FQGNSA. Between the trimmed V and J ends, which lost 5 bases and 3 bases, there was a span of 8 bases. CDR3 protein: CASSLPDYEQYF. CDR3 nucleotide sequence: TGTGCCAGCAGCCTACCAGACTACGAGCAGTACTTC.

This clonotype appeared many times. This sequence joins TRBV28 and TRBJ2-3, with 7 bases lining up with TRBD2. V was clipped by 5 bases and J by 4 bases; unmatched bases: 12. The CDR3 contains 16 residues. The germline V gene encodes CDR1 MDHEN and CDR2 SYDVKM. CDR3 nucleotides: TGTGCCAGCAGTCCCAATCCAGCGGGAATCTCAGATACGCAGTATTTT. Its protein is CASSPNPAGISDTQYF. The full variable domain, completed using reference TRBV28 and TRBJ2-3, is DVKVTQSSRYLVKRTGEKVFLECVQDMDHENMFWYRQDPGLGLRLIYFSYDVKMKEKGDIPEGYSVSREKKERFSLILESASTNQTSMYLCASSPNPAGISDTQYFGPGTRLTVL.

This clonotype was recorded at least ten times. The V gene is TRBV4-1, the J gene TRBJ2-1, with no clear D. The CDR3 spans 16 residues. Germline V gene data show CDR1 as MGHRA and CDR2 as YSYEKL. The germline V and J ends were trimmed by 1 base and 5 bases, with 15 bases remaining between them. DNA of the CDR3: TGCGCCAGCAGCCAAGGGGGTTGGCTGGAAGACAATGAGCAGTTCTTC. Protein: CASSQGGWLEDNEQFF.

This clonotype was seen a few times. J is TRBJ2-5 and V is TRBV7-2, with 10 positions matching TRBD1. This CDR3 spans 16 amino acids. CDR1 and CDR2 from the germline V gene are SGHTA and FQGNSA. The J segment lost 5 bases and the V segment lost 4 bases, leaving 10 bases of the junction unmatched. CDR3 bases: TGTGCCAGCAGCTATAGCCGGGGACAGGGGCTCGAGACCCAGTACTTC. It specifies CASSYSRGQGLETQYF.